This T cell receptor beta chain was sequenced for a study of blood T cell repertoires in COVID-19. Across the study: Sources were T cells, B-cell-depleted T cells, or PBMCs; the material itself was cDNA or gDNA.

Methods used by the authors: The authors estimated nucleated cell counts from reference gene primer amplification. TCRdb's copy holds only in-frame clones and misses some; the assay was immunoSEQ multiplex PCR. V and J calls and clone size come straight from that table; D and trimming were deduced from the DNA. Among roughly 130,000 clones listed, approximately 80% were seen once. With V trimmed by 1 base and J by 1 base, 5 bases remained unmatched. Per germline, CDR1 MDHEN and CDR2 SYDVKM. The CDR3 is made up of 16 amino acids. What was sequenced was peripheral blood. The chain combines TRBV28 with TRBJ1-1; 8 bases are shared with TRBD1. The receptor's source is a man between 65 and 85 years old with acute or convalescent COVID-19. CDR3 bases: TGTGCCAGCAGTTTATCCCAGGGGGCCGGGAACACTGAAGCTTTCTTT. Translating gives CASSLSQGAGNTEAFF.